The present T cell receptor (beta chain) was sequenced within a study of shared clonotypes between healthy human individuals (dated by TCRdb to the early 2020s). Describing the broader study: A few men and a couple of women, aged 18 to 49 years, made up the cohort. Per donor, three plates each were used for CD4 naive and CD4 memory, two for CD8 naive, and one for CD8 memory. To estimate repertoire size and how much clonotype sharing occurs between individuals, the study deeply sequenced the blood TCR repertoires of several healthy adults. To increase sequencing depth and limit assay-specific biases, different laboratories used diverse techniques to prepare libraries and sequence TCR repertoires. Per donor, leukapheresis produced somewhere between about 0.94 and 9 billion PBMCs.

Broader findings and caveats from the paper: Only blood was sampled, and tissue TCR repertoires likely differ from those in blood. Rarefaction of sorted-subset datasets indicated incomplete sequencing despite the large sequencing depth. Larger estimated clonotype richness was generally found for naive subsets than for memory subsets. Pairwise subsampling indicated that sequencing depth was expected to affect the degree of clonotype sharing among donors. Compared with non-shared clonotypes, clonotypes shared by all four sorted-subset donors had higher generation probabilities. The genetic and exposure-history diversity represented was limited by the small number of donors. Sharing across several donors was observed for around 5% of naive CD4, over 3% of naive CD8, over 2% of memory CD4, and about 0.38% of memory CD8 clonotypes.

The CDR3, from cysteine to phenylalanine, totals 14 residues. Only the CDR3 region is kept as DNA, spanning 42 bases read in frame from base 1. Between the V and J ends, shortened by 2 bases and 4 bases respectively, the junction contains 12 bases. The germline V gene (reference sequence) yields LNHDA for CDR1 and SQIVND for CDR2. Using the deep immunoSEQ assay, TCR CDR3 regions were amplified from genomic DNA by multiplex PCR. Extracted genomic DNA from each cell subset was distributed evenly across all wells of several immunoSEQ 96-well plates, and each plate was treated as a replicate. For sorted subsets, around 0.2 ug of genomic DNA, equivalent to some 30,000 T cell genomes, went into each replicate PCR. The purified libraries were quantified using a Qubit 3.0 fluorometer, sized with a Bioanalyzer 2100, and then quantified again using the KAPA Library Quantification kit. Every immunoSEQ 96-well plate was sequenced on a dedicated single-read 150-cycle Illumina NextSeq 550 flow cell. From the authors' description of their analysis: Because only junctional sequences without quality scores were contained in the immunoSEQ output, filtering matching that applied to full-length reads could not be performed. Sequences were annotated with PyIR, a Python wrapper for IgBLAST v1.9, and V/J genes and CDR3 were assigned using IMGT germline references. Reads were filtered out if the reads had weak V/J assignments (E-value above 1e-6), no CDR3, stop codons, out-of-frame junctions, or ambiguous translated residues. A V3J clonotype was defined by an identical inferred V gene, J gene, and CDR3 amino acid sequence. Percentage overlap between repertoires was calculated by dividing the number of shared unique clonotypes by the size of the smaller repertoire. RTK rarefaction, the Chao1 estimator, and Recon v2.1 estimates of unobserved clonotypes were used to assess repertoire richness. Generation probabilities for all TCRbeta clonotypes obtained by the gDNA method from a handful of donors were computed using OLGA. TCRdb's version of the immuneACCESS table is confined to in-frame rearrangements and falls short of the full clone set. An unresolved V gene accounts for under half of the shortfall where checked; the remainder is of unknown origin. The DNA gave D and trimming, while V, J and clone size come from that table. The sample yields approximately 1.4 million clones; 95% to 99% were counted once. The top ten clones comprise 0.4% to 0.55% of the sample.

As to this clone: Its antigen remains undetermined. Nothing much larger sits one base from this clone, and base qualities are not available.

Healthy HIV-negative adults with no recently reported acute infections or vaccinations were included as donors. Every donor was a Caucasian adult residing in Nashville, Tennessee, USA. Magnetic negative selection was used to enrich CD4+ T cells, after which naive cells were positively selected on CD45RA and the negative fraction became the memory subset. Blood was collected by leukapheresis, and PBMCs were isolated by Ficoll-Histopaque density gradient centrifugation and then cryopreserved in liquid nitrogen vapor phase. Analytical flow cytometry was used to check the purity and quantity of every magnetically sorted T cell population. From each sorted fraction, genomic DNA was isolated and quantified by UV absorbance on a Nanodrop 2000c.

Recombination joined TRBV19 with TRBJ2-7, with a weak D call of TRBD2 (6 bases match). Sequenced sample: naive CD4+ T cells sorted from blood. The cell subset or site label corresponds to: CD45RA+ positively selected. The sequence derives from a man aged 25-40 years in good health. Read as DNA, the sequence is TGTGCCAGTAGTATACGTAGCGGACGATACGAGCAGTACTTC. It specifies CASSIRSGRYEQYF.